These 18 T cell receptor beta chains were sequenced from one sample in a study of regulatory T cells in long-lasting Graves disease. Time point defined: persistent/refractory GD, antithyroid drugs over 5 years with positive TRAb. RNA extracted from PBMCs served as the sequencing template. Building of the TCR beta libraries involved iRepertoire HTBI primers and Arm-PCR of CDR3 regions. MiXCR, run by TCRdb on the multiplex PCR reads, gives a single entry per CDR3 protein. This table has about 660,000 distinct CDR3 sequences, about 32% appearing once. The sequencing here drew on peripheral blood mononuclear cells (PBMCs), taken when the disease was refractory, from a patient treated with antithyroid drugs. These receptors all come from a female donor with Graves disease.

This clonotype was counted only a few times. The CDR3 DNA follows: TGCAGTGCTAGTGGCGCAGGGATGAACTATGGCTACACCTTC. It translates to CSASGAGMNYGYTF. The chain combines TRBV20-1 with TRBJ1-2; maybe TRBD1 (5 bases). Germline V gives CDR1 DFQATT, CDR2 SNEGSKA (reference sequence). This CDR3 is 14 amino acids long. V shed 3 bases and J shed 2 bases, with 13 bases lying between them.

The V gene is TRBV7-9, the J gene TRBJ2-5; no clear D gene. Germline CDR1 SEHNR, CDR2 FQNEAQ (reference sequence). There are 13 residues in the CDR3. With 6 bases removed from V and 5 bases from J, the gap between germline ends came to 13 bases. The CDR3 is CASSVVGSETQYF. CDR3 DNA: TGTGCCAGCAGTGTCGTAGGGTCCGAGACCCAGTACTTC.

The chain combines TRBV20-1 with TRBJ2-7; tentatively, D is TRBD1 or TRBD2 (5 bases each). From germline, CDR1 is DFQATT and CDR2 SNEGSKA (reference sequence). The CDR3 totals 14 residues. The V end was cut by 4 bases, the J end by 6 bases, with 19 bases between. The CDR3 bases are TGCAGTGCTACCGGGACCCTTCTGACCTCCGAGCAGTACTTC. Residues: CSATGTLLTSEQYF.

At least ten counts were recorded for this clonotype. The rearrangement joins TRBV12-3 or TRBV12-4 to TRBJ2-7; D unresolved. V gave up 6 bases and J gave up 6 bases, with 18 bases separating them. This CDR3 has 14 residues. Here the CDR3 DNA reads TGTGCCAGCAGCCAATTTACGCGTGTTACCGAGCAGTACTTC. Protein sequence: CASSQFTRVTEQYF.

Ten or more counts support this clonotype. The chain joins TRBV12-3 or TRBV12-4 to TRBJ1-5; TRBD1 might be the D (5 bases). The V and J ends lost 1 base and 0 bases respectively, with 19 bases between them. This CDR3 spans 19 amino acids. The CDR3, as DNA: TGTGCCAGCAGTTTAGGACGGAGGGGAGCCCTATATAGCAATCAGCCCCAGCATTTT. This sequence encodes CASSLGRRGALYSNQPQHF.

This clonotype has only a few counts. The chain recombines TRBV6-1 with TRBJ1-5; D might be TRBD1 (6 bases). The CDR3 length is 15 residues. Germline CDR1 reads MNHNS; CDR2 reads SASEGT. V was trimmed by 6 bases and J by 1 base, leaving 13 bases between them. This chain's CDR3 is CASREGGESNQPQHF. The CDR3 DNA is TGTGCCAGCAGAGAGGGGGGGGAGAGCAATCAGCCCCAGCATTTT.

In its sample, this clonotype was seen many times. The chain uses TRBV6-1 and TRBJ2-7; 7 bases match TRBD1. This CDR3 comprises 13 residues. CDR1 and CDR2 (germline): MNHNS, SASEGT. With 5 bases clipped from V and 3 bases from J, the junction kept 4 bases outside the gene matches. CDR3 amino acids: CASSRDRSYEQYF. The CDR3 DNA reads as TGTGCCAGCAGTCGGGACAGAAGCTACGAGCAGTACTTC.

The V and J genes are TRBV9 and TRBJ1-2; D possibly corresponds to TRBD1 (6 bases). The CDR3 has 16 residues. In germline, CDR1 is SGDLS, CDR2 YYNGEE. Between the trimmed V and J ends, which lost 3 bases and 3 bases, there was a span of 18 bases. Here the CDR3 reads CASSEGGGNKDYGYTF. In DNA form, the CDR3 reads TGTGCCAGCAGCGAGGGGGGGGGCAACAAAGACTATGGCTACACCTTC.

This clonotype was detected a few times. This chain's CDR3 is CASSVTSGRAGQETQYF. The DNA of the CDR3 is TGTGCCAGCAGTGTGACTAGCGGGAGGGCCGGGCAAGAGACCCAGTACTTC. V is TRBV6-2 or TRBV6-3 and J is TRBJ2-5; 14 positions match TRBD2. CDR3 length: 17 amino acids. V shed 5 bases, J shed 2 bases, and the junction held 7 bases outside the gene matches. Germline V gene sequence: CDR1 MNHEY, CDR2 SVGEGT.

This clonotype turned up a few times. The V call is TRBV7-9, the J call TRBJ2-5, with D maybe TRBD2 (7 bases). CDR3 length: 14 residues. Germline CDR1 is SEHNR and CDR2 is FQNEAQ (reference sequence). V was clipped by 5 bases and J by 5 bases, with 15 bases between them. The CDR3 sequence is CASSNTGGQETQYF. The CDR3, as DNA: TGTGCCAGCAGCAACACGGGAGGACAGGAGACCCAGTACTTC.

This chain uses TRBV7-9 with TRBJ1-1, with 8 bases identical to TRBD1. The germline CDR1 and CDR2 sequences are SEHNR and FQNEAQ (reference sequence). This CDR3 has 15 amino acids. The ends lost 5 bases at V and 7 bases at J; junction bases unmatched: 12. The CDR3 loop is CASSLSGQGEFEAFF. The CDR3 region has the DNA TGTGCCAGCAGCCTCTCCGGACAGGGTGAGTTTGAAGCTTTCTTT.

CDR3 in amino acids: CASSYSGNPAEKLFF. CDR3 nucleotide sequence: TGTGCCAGCAGTTACTCCGGTAACCCGGCGGAAAAACTGTTTTTT. J is TRBJ1-4 and V is TRBV6-5; D gene ambiguous. Germline V gene sequence: CDR1 MNHEY, CDR2 SVGAGI. V lost 0 bases and J lost 8, with 13 bases in between. The CDR3 has 15 residues.

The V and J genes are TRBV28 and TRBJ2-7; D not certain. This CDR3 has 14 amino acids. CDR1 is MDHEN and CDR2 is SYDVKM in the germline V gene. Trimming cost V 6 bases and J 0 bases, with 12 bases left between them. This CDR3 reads CASSPDTFSYEQYF. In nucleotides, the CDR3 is TGTGCCAGCAGCCCTGACACATTCTCCTACGAGCAGTACTTC.

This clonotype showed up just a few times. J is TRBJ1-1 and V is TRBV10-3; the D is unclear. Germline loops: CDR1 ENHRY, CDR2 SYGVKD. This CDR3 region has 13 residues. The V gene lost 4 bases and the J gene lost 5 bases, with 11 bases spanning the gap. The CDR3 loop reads CAISGPGRTEAFF. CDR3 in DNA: TGTGCCATCAGTGGCCCGGGCAGGACTGAAGCTTTCTTT.

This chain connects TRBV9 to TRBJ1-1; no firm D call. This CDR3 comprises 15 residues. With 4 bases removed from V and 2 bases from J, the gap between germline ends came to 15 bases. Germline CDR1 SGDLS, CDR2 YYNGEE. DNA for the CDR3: TGTGCCAGCAGCCCCCGAGCGTGGGTTAACACTGAAGCTTTCTTT. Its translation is CASSPRAWVNTEAFF.

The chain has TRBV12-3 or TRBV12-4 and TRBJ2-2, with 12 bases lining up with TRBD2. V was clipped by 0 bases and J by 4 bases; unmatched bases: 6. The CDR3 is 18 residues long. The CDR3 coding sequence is TGTGCCAGCAGTTTAGCCCTAGCGGGAGGGTGGGCCACCGGGGAGCTGTTTTTT. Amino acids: CASSLALAGGWATGELFF.

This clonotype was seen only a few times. The CDR3 nucleotides read TGTGCCAGCAGTGAAGCCAGGGGGCCCGCCGGGGAGCTGTTTTTT. Its protein is CASSEARGPAGELFF. The chain has TRBV6-1 and TRBJ2-2; 8 bases are shared with TRBD1. This CDR3 is 15 amino acids long. Germline CDR1 MNHNS, CDR2 SASEGT. V lost 0 bases and J lost 6; bases outside the gene matches: 3.

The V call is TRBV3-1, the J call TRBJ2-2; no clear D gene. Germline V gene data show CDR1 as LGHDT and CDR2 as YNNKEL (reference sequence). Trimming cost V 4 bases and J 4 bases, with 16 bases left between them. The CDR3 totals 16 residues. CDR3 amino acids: CASSPLGQKVTGELFF. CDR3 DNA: TGTGCCAGCAGCCCCCTGGGCCAGAAGGTCACCGGGGAGCTGTTTTTT.